The 2 T cell receptor beta chains given below trace back to one sample, sequenced in a study of T cells after yellow fever vaccination. TCRdb fed the 5' RACE reads into MiXCR, producing one record per CDR3 protein. The sample has a few thousand distinct CDR3 sequences; 6.5% to 8.5% are singletons. Sequenced material: PBMCs, either bulk or a sorted T-cell subset (CD4+, CD8+, memory, or dextramer-sorted; not recorded which), taken 15 days after the yellow fever booster vaccination. The receptor set was obtained from a man younger than 40 who received the YFV17D yellow fever vaccine.

This clonotype is categorized as medium-sized. V is TRBV20-1 and J is TRBJ1-3, with a tentative D call TRBD1 (5 bases). Looked up from germline, CDR1 is DFQATT and CDR2 is SNEGSKA (reference sequence). The CDR3 extends over 14 amino acids. Trimming shortened V by 3 bases and J by 0 bases, and 9 bases separated the two germline ends. CDR3 nucleotide sequence: TGCAGTGCTAGGACAGCACTCTCTGGAAACACCATATATTTT. Translated, it gives CSARTALSGNTIYF.

This clonotype is classed as medium-sized. The J gene is TRBJ1-5, the V gene TRBV10-3; unclear D gene. CDR3 size: 14 residues. Germline CDR1 and CDR2: ENHRY and SYGVKD. V was trimmed by 4 bases and J by 2 bases, leaving 9 bases between them. The CDR3 DNA is TGTGCCATCAGTGCTGGGGTGGGCAATCAGCCCCAGCATTTT. Translation: CAISAGVGNQPQHF.